These 23 T cell receptor beta chains came from one sample sequenced in a study of CD8 T cells in Susac syndrome (dated by TCRdb to between 2018 and 2021). Receptor amplification or capture employed the immunoSEQ multiplex PCR assay. RNA was extracted using the RNeasy kit, and about 0.45 to 1 ug of the RNA was reverse transcribed with random hexamers. The raw public reads went through TCRdb reprocessing: fastp at Q25, MiXCR clone calling, in-frame beta chains kept. One record per CDR3 amino acid sequence lists the most common genes and DNA. The sample table shows about 130,000 distinct CDR3 sequences, and over 80% are seen once. Roughly 0.53% of the sample is held by the ten biggest clonotypes. Specimen: CD8+ T cells from PBMCs. These receptor sequences come from a human donor with multiple sclerosis.

Concerning this clonotype: At one boundary the junction diverges from the germline segment, which might be a read error. V gene TRBV7-6 combines with J gene TRBJ2-7; 10 bases line up with TRBD1. CDR3 size: 15 residues. Looked up from germline, CDR1 is SGHVS and CDR2 is FNYEAQ. This CDR3 reads CASSSGTGASYEQCF. The CDR3 DNA sequence: TGTGCCAGCAGTTCGGGGACAGGGGCGTCTTACGAGCAGTGCTTC. Filled out from reference TRBV7-6 and TRBJ2-7, the complete variable domain reads GAGVSQSPRYKVTKRGQDVALRCDPISGHVSLYWYRQALGQGPEFLTYFNYEAQQDKSGLPNDRFSAERPEGSISTLTIQRTEQRDSAMYRCASSSGTGASYEQCFGPGTRLTVT.

J is TRBJ2-1 and V is TRBV9, with D hard to call. CDR3 size: 15 residues. V was shortened by 1 base and J by 0 bases, with 8 bases between the two germline ends. CDR1 is SGDLS, CDR2 YYNGEE, per germline. The CDR3 loop reads CASSVTESSYNEQFF. Written as DNA, the CDR3 is TGTGCCAGCAGCGTAACCGAGAGCTCCTACAATGAGCAGTTCTTC.

The CDR3 sequence is CASRGGGGGEETQYF. The CDR3 bases are TGTGCCAGCAGGGGAGGCGGCGGGGGGGAAGAGACCCAGTACTTC. The chain is built from TRBV2 and TRBJ2-5; 9 positions match TRBD2. CDR1 SNHLY and CDR2 FYNNEI come from the germline V gene. Trimming cost V 6 bases and J 3 bases; bases outside gene matches: 8. The length of the CDR3 is 15 residues.

The chain carries TRBV7-9 and TRBJ2-7; D is perhaps TRBD1 (6 bases). The CDR3 length is 13 residues. CDR1 is SEHNR, CDR2 FQNEAQ, per germline (reference sequence). The germline V and J ends were trimmed by 3 bases and 5 bases, with 11 bases remaining between them. Here the CDR3 reads CASSLPGVHEQYF. The CDR3 bases are TGTGCCAGCAGCTTGCCAGGGGTCCACGAGCAGTACTTC.

This clonotype was found once. V is TRBV12-3 or TRBV12-4 and J is TRBJ2-5; D assignment may be TRBD1 or TRBD2 (5 bases each). The CDR3 spans 15 residues. V was pared by 10 bases and J by 0 bases, with 18 bases between. The CDR3 DNA follows: TGTGCCACCTCGCCCGGGGCGGCGTACCAAGAGACCCAGTACTTC. The encoded protein is CATSPGAAYQETQYF.

This sequence joins TRBV15 and TRBJ2-2; the D is unclear. The CDR3 contains 14 residues. CDR1 and CDR2 from the germline V gene are LNHNV and YYDKDF (reference sequence). V was pared by 6 bases and J by 4 bases, with 12 bases between. The CDR3 loop is CATRFIAVTGELFF. The CDR3 DNA reads TGTGCCACCAGGTTTATTGCGGTCACCGGGGAGCTGTTTTTT.

A single count supports this clonotype. This chain uses TRBV7-9 with TRBJ2-1; 9 bases are shared with TRBD2. The germline V gene has CDR1 SEHNR and CDR2 FQNEAQ (reference sequence). The CDR3 is 15 residues long. V was clipped by 6 bases and J by 6 bases; unmatched bases: 9. The CDR3 DNA reads as TGTGCCAGCAGTTCAAGCGGGGGGACAATCAATGAGCAGTTCTTC. It codes for CASSSSGGTINEQFF.

The chain carries TRBV7-6 and TRBJ1-1, with TRBD1 matching over 8 bases. Germline lookup yields CDR1 SGHVS and CDR2 FNYEAQ. V shed 2 bases and J 4 bases; nucleotides not matched to a gene: 12. The CDR3 runs to 17 residues. The CDR3 sequence: CASSLTITRRGPTEAFF. In DNA, the CDR3 is TGTGCCAGCAGCTTAACGATCACCCGCAGGGGGCCCACTGAAGCTTTCTTT.

Of note for this clonotype: At one boundary the junction diverges from the germline segment, which might be a read error. The V gene is TRBV7-7, the J gene TRBJ2-5; no definite D call. Germline lookup yields CDR1 SSHAT and CDR2 FNYEAQ (reference sequence). This CDR3 has 14 residues. CDR3 nucleotides: TGTGCTAGCAGCCTCGCAGAAATTCAAGAGACCCAGTACTTC. Its translation is CASSLAEIQETQYF.

The CDR3 DNA reads TGCAGTGCTTCGGAGCGGGAGGGCTCCTACGAGCAGTACGTC. Protein: CSASEREGSYEQYV. V and J are TRBV20-1 and TRBJ2-7; 10 bases are shared with TRBD2. Germline assignment: CDR1 DFQATT and CDR2 SNEGSKA (reference sequence). V lost 5 bases and J lost 0; bases outside the gene matches: 4. The CDR3 has 14 residues.

The rearrangement links TRBV19 to TRBJ1-2; D may be TRBD1 (6 bases). Germline assignment: CDR1 LNHDA and CDR2 SQIVND (reference sequence). This CDR3 spans 19 amino acids. The germline V and J ends were trimmed by 3 bases and 5 bases, with 28 bases remaining between them. CDR3 nucleotides: TGTGCCAGTAGTATTCGTGACGGGACATCCGAGGTGGTGATATATGGCTACACCTTC. This codes for CASSIRDGTSEVVIYGYTF.

The chain is built from TRBV6-1 and TRBJ1-2, with D possibly being TRBD1 (6 bases). Germline-derived CDR1 and CDR2 are MNHNS and SASEGT. The V end was cut by 6 bases, the J end by 3 bases, with 17 bases between. The length of the CDR3 is 15 residues. The CDR3 DNA sequence: TGTGCCAGCAGCCCCCGAGGGGGTCGGGACTATGGCTACACCTTC. It translates to CASSPRGGRDYGYTF.

The V gene is TRBV5-1, the J gene TRBJ1-1; TRBD1 matches 7 bases. The CDR3 contains 14 residues. V was pared by 2 bases and J by 3 bases, with 4 bases of the junction left unmatched. Germline CDR1 SGHRS, CDR2 YFSETQ. The CDR3 is CASSFTGEDTEAFF. CDR3 sequence (DNA): TGCGCCAGCAGCTTTACAGGGGAGGACACTGAAGCTTTCTTT.

The J gene is TRBJ2-7, the V gene TRBV13; a possible D gene is TRBD2 (7 bases). From germline, CDR1 is PRHDT and CDR2 FYEKMQ (reference sequence). The CDR3 is 14 residues long. Deletions cut 2 bases from V and 4 bases from J, with 12 bases between. This CDR3 reads CASSLLGGLYEQYF. The CDR3 DNA sequence: TGTGCCAGCAGCTTACTGGGGGGGCTGTACGAGCAGTACTTC.

This sequence joins TRBV20-1 and TRBJ2-1; 11 bases line up with TRBD2. The V gene's germline CDR1 is DFQATT and CDR2 SNEGSKA (reference sequence). Trimming at V came to 6 bases and at J to 4 bases, leaving 11 bases not matched to a gene. This CDR3 region has 16 residues. The chain's CDR3 is CSALYLTSGEYNEQFF. Here the CDR3 DNA reads TGCAGTGCGTTATATTTGACTAGCGGGGAGTACAATGAGCAGTTCTTC.

The chain has TRBV4-1 and TRBJ2-1, with 9 bases identical to TRBD1. Germline loops: CDR1 MGHRA, CDR2 YSYEKL. The CDR3 is 14 residues long. Unmatched junction bases numbered 4, after V lost 1 base and J lost 9 bases. CDR3 nucleotide sequence: TGCGCCAGCAGCCAAGCCACAGGGGGCTTTGAGCAGTTCTTC. Translation: CASSQATGGFEQFF.

The chain carries TRBV20-1 and TRBJ2-7; maybe TRBD2 (6 bases). CDR1 is DFQATT and CDR2 is SNEGSKA in the germline V gene (reference sequence). The CDR3 is 12 amino acids. V gave up 7 bases and J gave up 2 bases, with 12 bases separating them. The CDR3 DNA follows: TGCAGTGTTAGGACTAAAACCTACGAGCAGTACGTC. Residues: CSVRTKTYEQYV.

CDR3 loop: CASSEARDAQSTDTQYF. In nucleotides, the CDR3 is TGTGCCAGCAGTGAAGCCCGGGACGCACAAAGTACAGATACGCAGTATTTT. The chain uses TRBV6-1 and TRBJ2-3, with D perhaps assigned TRBD1 or TRBD2 (5 bases each). Germline V gene data show CDR1 as MNHNS and CDR2 as SASEGT. This CDR3 has 17 residues. The V end was cut by 0 bases, the J end by 3 bases, with 16 bases between.

The rearrangement uses TRBV12-3 or TRBV12-4 and TRBJ2-1; D possibly matches TRBD1 or TRBD2 (5 bases each). This CDR3 region has 17 residues. V lost 2 bases and J 9 bases, leaving 23 bases between the germline ends. DNA of the CDR3: TGTGCCAGCAGTTTAAAATGGCGGTACAAAGGGGCGGGTGAGCAGTTCTTC. Protein: CASSLKWRYKGAGEQFF.

The chain uses TRBV11-2 and TRBJ2-4; D not certain. The CDR3 contains 16 residues. The V end lost 3 bases, the J end lost 4 bases, and 16 bases lay between the germline ends. The V gene's germline CDR1 is SGHAT and CDR2 FQNNGV. Here the CDR3 DNA reads TGTGCCAGCAGCTTGTTGGGTCCAGGTTCAAAAAACATTCAGTACTTC. This codes for CASSLLGPGSKNIQYF.

This rearrangement joins TRBV29-1 to TRBJ2-2; 9 bases align to TRBD1. This CDR3 comprises 15 residues. Trimming took 7 bases from V and 4 from J; bases not matched to a gene: 10. From germline, CDR1 is SQVTM and CDR2 ANQGSEA. DNA of the CDR3: TGCAGCGCCGAGGACAGGGGATCTCTCACCGGGGAGCTGTTTTTT. It encodes CSAEDRGSLTGELFF.

The chain is built from TRBV2 and TRBJ1-3; a possible D gene is TRBD1 (6 bases). From germline, CDR1 is SNHLY and CDR2 FYNNEI. Trimming shortened V by 1 base and J by 2 bases, and 9 bases separated the two germline ends. The CDR3 totals 15 residues. CDR3 region: CASSEDQGTGNTIYF. CDR3 DNA: TGTGCCAGCAGTGAAGACCAGGGGACTGGAAACACCATATATTTT.

V is TRBV4-1 and J is TRBJ1-3; 8 bases are a match to TRBD1. Germline CDR1 and CDR2: MGHRA and YSYEKL. V shed 3 bases, J shed 4 bases, and the junction held 5 bases outside the gene matches. The CDR3 is made up of 15 amino acids. The CDR3 here is CASSQNRGGGNTIYF. The CDR3 DNA is TGCGCCAGCAGCCAGAACAGGGGGGGCGGAAACACCATATATTTT.